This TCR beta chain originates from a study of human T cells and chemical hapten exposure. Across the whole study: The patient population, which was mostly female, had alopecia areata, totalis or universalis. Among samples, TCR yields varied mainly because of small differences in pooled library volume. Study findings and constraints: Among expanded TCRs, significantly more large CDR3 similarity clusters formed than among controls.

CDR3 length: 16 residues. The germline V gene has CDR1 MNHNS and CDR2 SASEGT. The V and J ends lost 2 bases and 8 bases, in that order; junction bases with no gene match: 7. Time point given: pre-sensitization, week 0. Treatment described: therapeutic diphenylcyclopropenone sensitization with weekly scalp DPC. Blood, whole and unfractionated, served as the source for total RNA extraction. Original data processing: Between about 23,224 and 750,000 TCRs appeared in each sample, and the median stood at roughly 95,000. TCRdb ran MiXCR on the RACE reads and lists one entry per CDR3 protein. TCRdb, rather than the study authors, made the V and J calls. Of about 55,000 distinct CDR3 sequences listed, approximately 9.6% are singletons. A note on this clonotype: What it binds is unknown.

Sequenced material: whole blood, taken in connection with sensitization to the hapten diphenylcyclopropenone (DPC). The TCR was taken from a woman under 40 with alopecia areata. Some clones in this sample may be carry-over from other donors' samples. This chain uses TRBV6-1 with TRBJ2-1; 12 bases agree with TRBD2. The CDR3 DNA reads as TGTGCCAGCAGTGAAAGGGTGCCTAGCGGGGGGGATGAGCAGTTCTTC. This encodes CASSERVPSGGDEQFF.